Listed below are T cell receptor beta chains from one sample, sequenced in a study of T-cell reconstitution after alpha-beta-depleted transplantation in children. From the PCR reads, TCRdb called clonotypes with MiXCR, one entry per CDR3 protein. The data show about 980,000 distinct CDR3 sequences, about 29% seen once. Source: PBMCs, mostly from graft donor cells, taken 360 days after TCRalphabeta/CD19-depleted stem cell transplant. The receptors shown here come from a boy under two years old who had a stem cell transplant for SCID, so the T cells may come from the graft donor. Each CDR3 is given with its conserved first and last residue. A D gene is named only where the DNA matches it firmly. A row's size may be missing; if present it is once, few, many or a size class.

cdr3_nt cdr3_aa clone_size j_call d_call v_call
TGTGCCAGCAGCGTAGATGGCCGGGACAGGCCAATTTGGGAGCAGTTCTTC CASSVDGRDRPIWEQFF few TRBJ2-1 TRBD1 TRBV9
TGTGCCAGCACCTCTGGGGGTTATAGAAACACCATATATTTT CASTSGGYRNTIYF few TRBJ1-3 - TRBV6-1
TGTGCCAGCAGCTTGACGGCTAAAAATCAGCCCCAGCATTTT CASSLTAKNQPQHF - TRBJ1-5 - TRBV7-9
TGTGCCACCAGCACCATGGACGGATACAGGGGGCTCCCGGACAATGAGCAGTTCTTC CATSTMDGYRGLPDNEQFF few TRBJ2-1 TRBD1 TRBV15
TGCGCCAGCAGCTTGGAGCGCGCCCAGCAGTTCTTC CASSLERAQQFF - TRBJ2-1 - TRBV5-1
TGTGCCAGCAACCTCGACAGGGTAAAGACCCAGTACTTC CASNLDRVKTQYF few TRBJ2-5 TRBD1 TRBV2
TGCAGCGTTGTCTTTCCCTTCGGGGCTAACTATGGCTACACCTTC CSVVFPFGANYGYTF - TRBJ1-2 - TRBV29-1
TGCGCCAGCAGCCAAGAATGGACTCAGCCCCAGCATTTT CASSQEWTQPQHF - TRBJ1-5 - TRBV4-1
TGTGCCAGCAGGGGCGCAGGGGGCGACGCTTTCTTT CASRGAGGDAFF many TRBJ1-1 TRBD1 TRBV2
TGTGCCAGCAGCTCCGGACAGACAACTAATGAAAAACTGTTTTTT CASSSGQTTNEKLFF few TRBJ1-4 - TRBV7-8
TGTGCCATCAGTGAGTCGACCCAGGGGAGTCCCCGGAACACTGAAGCTTTCTTT CAISESTQGSPRNTEAFF - TRBJ1-1 - TRBV10-3
TGTGCCAGAGGAAACCCAGGGCAACCAAACATTCAGTACTTC CARGNPGQPNIQYF - TRBJ2-4 - TRBV28
TGCAGCGTTGAGGACCTCGCCACAGGTACGCAGTATTTT CSVEDLATGTQYF - TRBJ2-3 - TRBV29-1
TGTGCCATCAACTCCGGGACTAGCGGCACAGATACGCAGTATTTT CAINSGTSGTDTQYF - TRBJ2-3 TRBD2 TRBV10-3
TGTGCCAGCAGTCTCCTGAACAGGGGGCTCAACGAGCAGTACTTC CASSLLNRGLNEQYF - TRBJ2-7 TRBD1 TRBV28
TGTGCCAGCAGTGCCCCAATCGGGGGGCTAAAGAACAATGAGCAGTTCTTC CASSAPIGGLKNNEQFF - TRBJ2-1 - TRBV12-3/TRBV12-4
TGCGCCAGCAGCTTGGCCTCGGGACAGGTTGCTGGGGCCAACGTCCTGACTTTC CASSLASGQVAGANVLTF - TRBJ2-6 TRBD1 TRBV5-1
TGCGCCAGCAGCGTCTCCCGGGACATGGGGGAGCAGTACTTC CASSVSRDMGEQYF - TRBJ2-7 - TRBV10-2
TGTGCCAGTACGGGACAGGGTTTAACCGGGGAGCTGTTTTTT CASTGQGLTGELFF once TRBJ2-2 TRBD1 TRBV19
TGTGCCAGCAACCAACTAGCGGGGGGCGGGGAGCTGTTTTTT CASNQLAGGGELFF - TRBJ2-2 TRBD2 TRBV5-6
TGCAGCGTTAAAAGGGGAAGCCGGGACGGATTCTCCTACGAGCAGTACTTC CSVKRGSRDGFSYEQYF few TRBJ2-7 - TRBV29-1
TGTGCCACCAGCAGGCCGGGGGCCGAGCAGTACTTC CATSRPGAEQYF once TRBJ2-7 - TRBV15
TGTGCCAGCAGCCCCGGGACTACCTCCGGCGATACGCAGTATTTT CASSPGTTSGDTQYF few TRBJ2-3 TRBD2 TRBV12-3/TRBV12-4
TGTGCCAGCAGCCCCTACTATTCTTACAATCAGCCCCAGCATTTT CASSPYYSYNQPQHF - TRBJ1-5 - TRBV7-2
TGCGCCAGCAGCTTCTTTCAGGGGACGAACACTGAAGCTTTCTTT CASSFFQGTNTEAFF - TRBJ1-1 - TRBV5-1
TGTGCCAGCAGCTGGGGACAGGGGCTTAATGAAAAACTGTTTTTT CASSWGQGLNEKLFF few TRBJ1-4 TRBD1 TRBV7-9
TGCGCCAGCAGCCGCTCCGGGACCTATAGCACAGATACGCAGTATTTT CASSRSGTYSTDTQYF few TRBJ2-3 - TRBV4-3
TGTGCCAGCAGCTTAGTGGACGCGCGATTGGCCAAAAACATTCAGTACTTC CASSLVDARLAKNIQYF - TRBJ2-4 - TRBV7-8
TGTGCCAGCTCAATCCAACGGGCGAACACCGGGGAGCTGTTTTTT CASSIQRANTGELFF - TRBJ2-2 - TRBV18
TGTGCCAGCTCACCACTGGACGGCGCCTACGAGCAGTACTTC CASSPLDGAYEQYF - TRBJ2-7 - TRBV18
TGTGCCAGCTCACCAAGCGTGGGGAGGACTTTTTCCGAGCAGTACTTC CASSPSVGRTFSEQYF few TRBJ2-7 - TRBV18
TGTGCCAGCAGTGAAGACAGGGACGAGCAGTACTTC CASSEDRDEQYF - TRBJ2-7 - TRBV2
TGCAGTGCCAGGGAAGGGAGCCTCGAGCAGTACTTC CSAREGSLEQYF - TRBJ2-7 - TRBV29-1
TGTGCCAGCAGCCCATCTATGGGGGACCCGAACACCGGGGAGCTGTTTTTT CASSPSMGDPNTGELFF few TRBJ2-2 - TRBV12-3/TRBV12-4
TGTGCCAGCAGCCAAGATTCCCAAAGGCCAGATACGCAGTATTTT CASSQDSQRPDTQYF - TRBJ2-3 - TRBV4-2
TGTGCCCATAGTCCGGGGGGACTAGCGGGGTTGAAGGAGACCCAGTACTTC CAHSPGGLAGLKETQYF - TRBJ2-5 TRBD2 TRBV28
TGCAGTGCTAGAGTTTTCGCGGGGGGGCTTGGAGAGACCCAGTACTTC CSARVFAGGLGETQYF - TRBJ2-5 TRBD2 TRBV20-1
TGCAGTGCTCTGGATGGATTTGTGGGGGCCGTAGCCAAAAACATTCAGTACTTC CSALDGFVGAVAKNIQYF - TRBJ2-4 - TRBV20-1
TGTGCCAGCAGTCCCAAAGAGCAACCAACCAACCATGGCTACACCTTC CASSPKEQPTNHGYTF once TRBJ1-2 - TRBV6-1
TGTGCCAGCAGCCAGGACAGGGGGCACGTTCAGCCCCAGCATTTT CASSQDRGHVQPQHF - TRBJ1-5 TRBD1 TRBV7-2
TGTGCCAGCAGCTTAGGATGGGGGGATTTGGCTGAAGCTTTCTTT CASSLGWGDLAEAFF many TRBJ1-1 - TRBV7-9